This T cell receptor (beta chain) was identified during a study of blood T cell repertoires in COVID-19. Clones were read by immunoSEQ multiplex PCR, and TCRdb kept only the in-frame ones, dropping some. The sample yields around 41,000 clones, over 80% seen once. Sequencing was done on a sample of peripheral blood. This TCR came from a woman aged 25 to 39 in a cohort sampled during active COVID-19.

The DNA for the CDR3 is TGTGCCAGCGGAGCCCCGACAGGGTTGAACACTGAAGCTTTCTTT. Translation gives CASGAPTGLNTEAFF. The chain has TRBV7-6 and TRBJ1-1; 7 positions match TRBD1. J lost 0 bases, V lost 8 bases, and 9 bases had no gene match. CDR1 and CDR2 (germline): SGHVS, FNYEAQ. This CDR3 has 15 amino acids.